The entry that follows covers one T cell receptor beta chain sequence. Seattle's cohort entered during active infection and was followed longitudinally. These data originate in a study of blood T cell repertoires in COVID-19. Study background: The cDNA or gDNA used as material had been derived from T cells, B-cell-depleted T cells, or PBMCs.

CDR1 is SGHDT and CDR2 is YYEEEE in the germline V gene. The germline V and J ends were trimmed by 2 bases and 3 bases, with 9 bases remaining between them. The CDR3 extends over 13 amino acids. Authors' data handling: Reference gene primer amplification gave estimated nucleated cell counts. The protocol was immunoSEQ multiplex PCR, while the TCRdb copy is restricted to in-frame clones and leaves out a portion. The D gene and trimming were derived from the DNA, and the V and J assignments and clone size from that table. The profile shows approximately 300,000 clones, roughly 90% of them singletons. The TCR comes from a woman aged 25 to 39 with COVID-19, enrolled during active disease. Sample: peripheral blood. V is TRBV5-6 and J is TRBJ2-7; D might be TRBD1 (5 bases). The CDR3 here is CASSLYQGYEQYF. CDR3 nucleotides: TGTGCCAGCAGCTTATATCAGGGCTACGAGCAGTACTTC.